The 3 T cell receptor beta chains below were found in one sample sequenced in a study of identical twins. In TCRdb, the 5' RACE reads were re-called with MiXCR into one record per CDR3 protein. The sample consists of about 570,000 distinct CDR3 sequences, 9.6% of them appearing once. This sample also appeared in a second study, on yellow fever vaccine responses in identical twins.

The sequenced sample consisted of PBMCs. Receptors were obtained from a woman between 18 and 29 years old in good health.

This clonotype was counted only a few times. This chain joins TRBV27 and TRBJ2-5; D possibly uses TRBD1 or TRBD2 (5 bases each). V was pared by 5 bases and J by 4 bases, with 11 bases between. The CDR3 contains 13 residues. CDR1 and CDR2 (germline): MNHEY, SMNVEV (reference sequence). CDR3 DNA: TGTGCCAGCAGTGACCATGGGGGAGAGACCCAGTACTTC. This translates into CASSDHGGETQYF.

The CDR3, as DNA: TGCAGTGGGGCTAGACAGGCCATCCAAGAGACCCAGTACTTC. As protein: CSGARQAIQETQYF. V and J are TRBV20-1 and TRBJ2-5, with a tentative D call TRBD1 (6 bases). Per the germline V gene, CDR1 is DFQATT and CDR2 is SNEGSKA (reference sequence). The CDR3 spans 14 residues. V dropped 7 bases and J dropped 1 base, with 16 bases sitting between them.

This clonotype came up many times. This chain uses TRBV7-9 with TRBJ2-5, with 7 bases matching TRBD1. The CDR3 covers 14 residues. The germline CDR1 and CDR2 sequences are SEHNR and FQNEAQ (reference sequence). The V gene end was trimmed by 6 bases and the J gene end by 5 bases; junction bases not matched to a gene: 9. CDR3: CASRPKTGTETQYF. The DNA of the CDR3 is TGTGCCAGCAGACCCAAGACAGGGACCGAGACCCAGTACTTC. The full variable domain, completed using reference TRBV7-9 and TRBJ2-5, is DTGVSQNPRHKITKRGQNVTFRCDPISEHNRLYWYRQTLGQGPEFLTYFQNEAQLEKSRLLSDRFSAERPKGSFSTLEIQRTEQGDSAMYLCASRPKTGTETQYFGPGTRLLVL.